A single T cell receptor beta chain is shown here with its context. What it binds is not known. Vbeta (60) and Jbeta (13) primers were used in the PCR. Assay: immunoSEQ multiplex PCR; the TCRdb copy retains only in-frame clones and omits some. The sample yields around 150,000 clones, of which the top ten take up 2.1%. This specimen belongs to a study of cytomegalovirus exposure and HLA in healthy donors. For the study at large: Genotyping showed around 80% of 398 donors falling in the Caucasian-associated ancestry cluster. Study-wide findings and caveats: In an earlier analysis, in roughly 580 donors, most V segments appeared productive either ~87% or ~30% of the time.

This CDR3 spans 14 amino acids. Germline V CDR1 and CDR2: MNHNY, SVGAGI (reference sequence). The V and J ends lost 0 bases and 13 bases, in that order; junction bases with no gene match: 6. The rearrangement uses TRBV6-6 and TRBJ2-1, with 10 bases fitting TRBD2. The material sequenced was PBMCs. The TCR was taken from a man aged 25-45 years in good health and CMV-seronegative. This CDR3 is CASSYSMSSGSQFF. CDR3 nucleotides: TGTGCCAGCAGTTACTCGATGTCTAGCGGGAGTCAGTTCTTC.